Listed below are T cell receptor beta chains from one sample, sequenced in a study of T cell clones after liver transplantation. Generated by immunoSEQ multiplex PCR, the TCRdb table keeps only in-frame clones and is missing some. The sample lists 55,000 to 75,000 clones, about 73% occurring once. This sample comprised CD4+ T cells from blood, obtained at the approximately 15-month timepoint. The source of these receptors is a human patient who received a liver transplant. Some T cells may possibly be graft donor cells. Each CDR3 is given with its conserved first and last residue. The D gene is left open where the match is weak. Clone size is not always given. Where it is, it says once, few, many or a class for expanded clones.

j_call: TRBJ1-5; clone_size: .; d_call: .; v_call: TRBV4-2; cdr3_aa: CASSQGRPSNQPQHF; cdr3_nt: TGTGCCAGCAGCCAAGGGAGGCCTAGCAATCAGCCCCAGCATTTT
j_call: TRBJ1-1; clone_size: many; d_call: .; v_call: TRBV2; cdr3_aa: CASSEDPGGNTEAFF; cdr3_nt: TGTGCCAGCAGTGAGGATCCGGGGGGGAACACTGAAGCTTTCTTT
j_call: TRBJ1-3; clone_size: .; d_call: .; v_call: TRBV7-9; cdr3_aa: CASRADGHSGNTIYF; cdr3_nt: TGTGCCAGCAGGGCCGACGGACACTCTGGAAACACCATATATTTT
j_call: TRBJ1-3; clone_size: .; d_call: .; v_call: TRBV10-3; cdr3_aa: CAISEPNGVSGNTIYF; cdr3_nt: TGTGCCATCAGTGAGCCGAACGGGGTCTCTGGAAACACCATATATTTT
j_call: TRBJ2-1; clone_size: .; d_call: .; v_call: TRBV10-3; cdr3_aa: CAISESSVYNEQFF; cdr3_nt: TGTGCCATCAGTGAGTCATCCGTATACAATGAGCAGTTCTTC
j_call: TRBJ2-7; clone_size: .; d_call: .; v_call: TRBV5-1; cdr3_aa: CASSPTLDRPYEQYF; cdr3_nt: TGCGCCAGCAGCCCCACCCTCGACAGACCCTACGAGCAGTACTTC
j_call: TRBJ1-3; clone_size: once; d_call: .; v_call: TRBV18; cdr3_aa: CASSPFEPSSGNTIYF; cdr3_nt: TGTGCCAGCTCACCATTTGAACCTTCCTCTGGAAACACCATATATTTT
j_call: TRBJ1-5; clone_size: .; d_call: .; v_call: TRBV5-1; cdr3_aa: CASSPGGGDQPQHF; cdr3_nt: TGCGCCAGCAGCCCCGGAGGGGGGGATCAGCCCCAGCATTTT
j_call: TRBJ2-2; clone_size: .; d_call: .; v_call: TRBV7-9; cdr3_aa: CAKRGTADTGELFF; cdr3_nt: TGTGCCAAACGGGGGACCGCGGACACCGGGGAGCTGTTTTTT
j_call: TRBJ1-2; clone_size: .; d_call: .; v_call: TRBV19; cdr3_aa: CASRTLLRDTPPYGYTF; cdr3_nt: TGTGCCAGCCGAACACTACTCCGGGACACGCCACCGTATGGCTACACCTTC
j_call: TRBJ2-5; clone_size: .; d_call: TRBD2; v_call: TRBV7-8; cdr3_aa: CAAGGAGMGETQYF; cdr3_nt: TGTGCCGCCGGGGGGGCAGGTATGGGAGAGACCCAGTACTTC
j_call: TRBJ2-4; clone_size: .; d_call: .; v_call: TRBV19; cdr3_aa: CASSRDVAKNIQYF; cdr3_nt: TGTGCCAGTAGTAGGGACGTAGCCAAAAACATTCAGTACTTC
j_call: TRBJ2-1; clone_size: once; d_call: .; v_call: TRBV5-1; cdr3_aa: CASSLANGVNEQFF; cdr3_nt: TGCGCCAGCAGCTTGGCCAACGGGGTCAATGAGCAGTTCTTC
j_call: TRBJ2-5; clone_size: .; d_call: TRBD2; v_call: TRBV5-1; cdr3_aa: CASSRLAGGRETQYF; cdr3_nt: TGCGCCAGCAGTCGACTAGCGGGGGGTAGGGAGACCCAGTACTTC
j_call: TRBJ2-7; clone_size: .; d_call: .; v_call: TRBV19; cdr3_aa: CASSTPPLYEQYF; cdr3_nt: TGTGCCAGCTCCACCCCCCCTCTCTACGAGCAGTACTTC
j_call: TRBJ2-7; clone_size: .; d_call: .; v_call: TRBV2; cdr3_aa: CASSEANVQGYYF; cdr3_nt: TGTGCCAGCAGTGAAGCGAACGTACAGGGTTACTACTTC
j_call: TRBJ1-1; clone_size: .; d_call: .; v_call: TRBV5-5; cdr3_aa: CASSFGSNTEAFF; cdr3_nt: TGTGCCAGCAGCTTTGGCAGTAACACTGAAGCTTTCTTT
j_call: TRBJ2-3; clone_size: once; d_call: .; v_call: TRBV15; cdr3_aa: CATSRVRGARDTQYF; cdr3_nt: TGTGCCACCAGCAGAGTTAGGGGGGCGAGAGATACGCAGTATTTT
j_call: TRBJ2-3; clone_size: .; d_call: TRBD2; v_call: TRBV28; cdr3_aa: CASSFSGSRDTQYF; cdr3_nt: TGTGCCAGCAGTTTTAGCGGGAGTCGCGATACGCAGTATTTT
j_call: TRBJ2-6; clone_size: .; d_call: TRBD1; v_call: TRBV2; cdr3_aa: CASSPNRGGANVLTF; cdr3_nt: TGTGCCAGCAGTCCGAACAGGGGTGGGGCCAACGTCCTGACTTTC
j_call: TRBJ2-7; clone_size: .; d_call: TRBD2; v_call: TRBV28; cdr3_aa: CASTEPSGTAYEQYF; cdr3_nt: TGTGCCAGCACCGAACCGAGCGGGACGGCCTACGAGCAGTACTTC